Presented here are 2 T cell receptor beta chains from one specimen sequenced in a study of control samples from healthy donors and cancer patients. Only in-frame clones appear in the TCRdb table, and some are missing; sequencing was by immunoSEQ multiplex PCR. The sample gives roughly 120,000 clones, about 94% of which show up once; 3.5% to 4% is in the top ten. Sequencing was done on a sample of blood. The source is a man aged 25 to 45 in good health.

J is TRBJ2-1 and V is TRBV27; 7 bases fit TRBD2. V was pared by 6 bases and J by 15 bases, with 11 bases of the junction left unmatched. CDR3 size: 12 residues. The germline V gene has CDR1 MNHEY and CDR2 SMNVEV (reference sequence). In nucleotides, the CDR3 is TGTGCCAGCAGCTCCAGAGGGACTATCTGGTTCTTC. It yields the protein CASSSRGTIWFF.

The chain combines TRBV9 with TRBJ2-6; 7 bases align to TRBD1. Trimming took 6 bases from V and 0 from J; bases not matched to a gene: 6. Germline CDR1 reads SGDLS; CDR2 reads YYNGEE. The CDR3 is 16 amino acids. CDR3 residues: CASTAGTDSGANVLTF. The CDR3 DNA sequence: TGTGCCAGCACGGCCGGGACAGACTCTGGGGCCAACGTCCTGACTTTC.